These T cell receptor beta chains were read from a single sample in a study of OX40 agonist ivuxolimab in advanced cancers. This table comes from immunoSEQ multiplex PCR, and its TCRdb copy is limited to in-frame clones, with some not included. This sample has fewer than 75,000 clones, with roughly 87% found just once. The starting material was CD4+ or CD8+ T cells sorted from blood, obtained in a trial of the OX40 agonist ivuxolimab. These receptors all stem from an adult with an advanced solid tumor such as melanoma, head and neck, liver or kidney cancer. CDR3s include the opening cysteine and the closing phenylalanine or tryptophan. D genes are given only for firm matches. For some rows the clone size is stated as once, few or many, or as a class when expanded; others skip it.

v_call: TRBV2
d_call: TRBD1
clone_size: -
j_call: TRBJ2-5
cdr3_nt: TGTGCCAGCAGTGGGCTCGGGTGGACAGGACAAGAGACCCAGTACTTC
cdr3_aa: CASSGLGWTGQETQYF

v_call: TRBV28
d_call: -
clone_size: -
j_call: TRBJ1-1
cdr3_nt: TGTGCCAGCAGTTTATATGGGGGTTCTCTGTCTACTGAAGCTTTCTTT
cdr3_aa: CASSLYGGSLSTEAFF

v_call: TRBV11-2
d_call: -
clone_size: -
j_call: TRBJ2-5
cdr3_nt: TGTGCCAGCAGAGAACAGGGCTTTGACCAGTACTTC
cdr3_aa: CASREQGFDQYF

v_call: TRBV28
d_call: -
clone_size: -
j_call: TRBJ2-5
cdr3_nt: TGTGCCAGCAGCGGAACTGAAGCCGCCGGGGAGACCCAGTACTTC
cdr3_aa: CASSGTEAAGETQYF

v_call: TRBV2
d_call: TRBD1
clone_size: -
j_call: TRBJ1-4
cdr3_nt: TGTGCCAGCCGTCCCGGGACAGGGAGGGAAAAACTGTTTTTT
cdr3_aa: CASRPGTGREKLFF

v_call: TRBV5-4
d_call: -
clone_size: -
j_call: TRBJ2-5
cdr3_nt: TGTGCCAGCAGCTATAGAGGCGCCCAAGAGACCCAGTACTTC
cdr3_aa: CASSYRGAQETQYF

v_call: TRBV19
d_call: -
clone_size: few
j_call: TRBJ2-7
cdr3_nt: TGTGCCAGTAGTATATTAGAGGCAGGGAACTACGAGCAGTACTTC
cdr3_aa: CASSILEAGNYEQYF

v_call: TRBV4-3
d_call: TRBD2
clone_size: -
j_call: TRBJ2-5
cdr3_nt: TGCGCCAGCAGCCAAAGTACTAGCGGGCCCCAAGAGACCCAGTACTTC
cdr3_aa: CASSQSTSGPQETQYF

v_call: TRBV10-3
d_call: -
clone_size: -
j_call: TRBJ2-7
cdr3_nt: TGTGCCATCAGCGACTCGGCAGACATGTCCTACGAGCAGTACTTC
cdr3_aa: CAISDSADMSYEQYF

v_call: TRBV5-1
d_call: -
clone_size: -
j_call: TRBJ2-2
cdr3_nt: TGCGCCAGCAGCTCCACGGAGACCGGGGAGCTGTTTTTT
cdr3_aa: CASSSTETGELFF

v_call: TRBV18
d_call: -
clone_size: -
j_call: TRBJ1-3
cdr3_nt: TGTGCCAGCCCATCGACAGGCTCAAGCTCTGGAAACACCATATATTTT
cdr3_aa: CASPSTGSSSGNTIYF

v_call: TRBV4-1
d_call: -
clone_size: -
j_call: TRBJ1-2
cdr3_nt: TGCGCCAGCAGCCAGGGCGCGGGGCCTAAAACTTTC
cdr3_aa: CASSQGAGPKTF

v_call: TRBV6-1
d_call: -
clone_size: -
j_call: TRBJ1-2
cdr3_nt: TGTGCCAGCAGTAACTCCGGGCCACCCCATGGCTACACCTTC
cdr3_aa: CASSNSGPPHGYTF